This is a list of T cell receptor beta chains from one sample in a study of T-cell memory formation after mild COVID-19. Via MiXCR, TCRdb re-called the 5' RACE reads, giving one row per CDR3 protein. The sample consists of some 440,000 distinct CDR3 sequences, 20% to 25% of them appearing once. Material: PBMCs or a T cell subset sorted from them (not recorded which). These TCRs come from an adult woman who had mild COVID-19 (a few samples of this study predate the infection). Cell type and time point are not known. Each CDR3 is given with its conserved first and last residue. A D gene is named only where the DNA matches it firmly. Clone size appears in some rows only: once, few, many, or a class for an expanded clone.

>TRBV15|TRBJ2-7|TRBD2|once
TGTGCCACCAGCAGAGTATCTTCGAGCGGGACCCAGTACGAGCAGTACTTC
CATSRVSSSGTQYEQYF
>TRBV20-1|TRBJ1-6|-|-
TGCAGTGCTAGGGAAAGGGGAGGAATCAATTCACCCCTCCACTTT
CSARERGGINSPLHF
>TRBV2|TRBJ1-3|-|few
TGTGCCAGCAGCCGAGCTGATTCTGGAAACACCATATATTTT
CASSRADSGNTIYF
>TRBV7-2|TRBJ1-2|-|few
TGTGCCAGCAGCTTATACACTCACTATGGCTACACCTTC
CASSLYTHYGYTF
>TRBV24-1|TRBJ2-1|TRBD1|few
TGTGCCACCAGTGAATCCGGGACAGGGAATTACAATGAGCAGTTCTTC
CATSESGTGNYNEQFF
>TRBV7-7|TRBJ2-2|TRBD2|-
TGTGCTAGCAGCTTAGCTGAGGAGCTGACTAGCGGGAACACCGGGGAGCTGTTTTTT
CASSLAEELTSGNTGELFF
>TRBV5-5|TRBJ1-2|TRBD1|-
TGTGCCAGCAGACCAGGGGGGTCGGGTGGCTACACCTTC
CASRPGGSGGYTF
>TRBV5-4|TRBJ2-1|-|many
TGTGCCAGCAGCTTGGTCGACAATGAGCAGTTCTTC
CASSLVDNEQFF
>TRBV6-1|TRBJ2-6|-|-
TGTGCCAGCAGTCCCCGGACGGGGCTTAGCGGGGCCAACGTCCTGACTTTC
CASSPRTGLSGANVLTF
>TRBV29-1|TRBJ2-1|TRBD2|-
TGCAGCGTTGAAGATCTCGGACGGAGCGGGAGCGAGTTCTTC
CSVEDLGRSGSEFF
>TRBV7-9|TRBJ2-1|TRBD1|few
TGTGCCAGCTGGCCCTCAGGGGGCTTAGGCAATGAGCAGTTCTTC
CASWPSGGLGNEQFF
>TRBV6-2/TRBV6-3|TRBJ2-1|-|many
TGTGCCAGCAGTGCCCAAACTGCCGGGTACTACAATGAGCAGTTCTTC
CASSAQTAGYYNEQFF
>TRBV7-2|TRBJ2-3|-|few
TGTGCCAGCAGCCCCACAGGGTTTAGCACAGATACGCAGTATTTT
CASSPTGFSTDTQYF
>TRBV6-6|TRBJ1-6|-|-
TGTGCCAGCAGCCTCCCCGGGAGCCCCTACCTCCACTTT
CASSLPGSPYLHF
>TRBV24-1|TRBJ2-3|TRBD1|few
TGTGCCACCAGTGACTCGACAGGGGGCTACGCAGATACGCAGTATTTT
CATSDSTGGYADTQYF
>TRBV5-1|TRBJ2-2|-|few
TGCGCCAGCAGCTTCAGGGCCAGGGGTACCGGGGAGCTGTTTTTT
CASSFRARGTGELFF
>TRBV4-2|TRBJ2-1|-|-
TGTGCCAGCAGCATAGCGGTGCGGGGCAATGAGCAGTTCTTC
CASSIAVRGNEQFF
>TRBV5-1|TRBJ2-5|TRBD2|-
TGCGCCAGCAGCTTGCGAGGCCAGCGGGGGGAAGAGACCCAGTACTTC
CASSLRGQRGEETQYF
>TRBV20-1|TRBJ1-2|TRBD1|-
TGCAGTGCTCGAGAGGGACAGGGATTAGGCTACACCTTC
CSAREGQGLGYTF
>TRBV5-1|TRBJ1-1|TRBD1|-
TGCGCCAGCAGCTCGCCAGGGGGGCATGCTGAAGCTTTCTTT
CASSSPGGHAEAFF
>TRBV12-3/TRBV12-4|TRBJ2-5|TRBD2|few
TGTGCCAGCAGTGTACCTAGCGGGAGGGTGGAGACCCAGTACTTC
CASSVPSGRVETQYF
>TRBV15|TRBJ2-7|-|-
TGTGCCACCAGCAGAGATAAGACAGGTCCCTACGAGCAGTACTTC
CATSRDKTGPYEQYF
>TRBV7-7|TRBJ2-7|TRBD1|-
TGTGCTAGCAGCTTCGCGGACAGGGGGGGCTACGAGCAGTACTTC
CASSFADRGGYEQYF
>TRBV7-2|TRBJ2-1|TRBD2|-
TGTGCCAGCAGCTTAGAGGGACTAGCGGGGTTCTCCTACAATGAGCAGTTCTTC
CASSLEGLAGFSYNEQFF
>TRBV12-3/TRBV12-4|TRBJ1-4|-|-
TGTGCCAGCAGTTTCGGGTATGAAAAACTGTTTTTT
CASSFGYEKLFF
>TRBV6-1|TRBJ2-2|TRBD2|-
TGTGCCAGCAGTGAAGCGGGAGGGGTCCCCGGGGAGCTGTTTTTT
CASSEAGGVPGELFF
>TRBV24-1|TRBJ2-3|TRBD1|few
TGTGCCACCAGTGATGGGAGCCAGGGGGACACAGATACGCAGTATTTT
CATSDGSQGDTDTQYF
>TRBV5-1|TRBJ2-1|-|-
TGCGCCAGCAGCTTGGGCCAGTGGGGCGGCAATGAGCAGTTCTTC
CASSLGQWGGNEQFF
>TRBV5-1|TRBJ1-1|-|-
TGCGCCAGCAGCTTGACCCCACGAGAGCGGAACACTGAAGCTTTCTTT
CASSLTPRERNTEAFF
>TRBV6-1|TRBJ1-2|TRBD1|-
TGTGCCAGCAGTGGAGGGACAGGGAACTATGGCTACACCTTC
CASSGGTGNYGYTF
>TRBV7-2|TRBJ1-1|-|-
TGTGCCAGCAGCTTAGCTCTGCCTGTGGACACTGAAGCTTTCTTT
CASSLALPVDTEAFF
>TRBV6-1|TRBJ1-5|-|few
TGTGCCAGCAGTTCCTCGATCGTCCCTCAGAGTCAGCCCCAGCATTTT
CASSSSIVPQSQPQHF
>TRBV20-1|TRBJ2-7|TRBD2|many
TGCAGTGCCCATCGAAGGCTAGCGGGGGCCTACGAGCAGTACTTC
CSAHRRLAGAYEQYF
>TRBV4-1|TRBJ2-3|TRBD2|-
TGCGCCAGCAGCCAAGCCGCCCTAGCGGGGGGCGGAGATACGCAGTATTTT
CASSQAALAGGGDTQYF
>TRBV7-9|TRBJ2-7|-|few
TGTGCCAGCAGCCCGGGACTCCCGGCCTACGAGCAGTACTTC
CASSPGLPAYEQYF
>TRBV3-1|TRBJ2-3|TRBD1|few
TGTGCCAGCAGCCATTGGACAGGGGGCGCACCAGATACGCAGTATTTT
CASSHWTGGAPDTQYF
>TRBV12-3/TRBV12-4|TRBJ1-6|TRBD1|-
TGTGCCAGCAGTTTGGCCGGGACAGGGGGTTCACCCCTCCACTTT
CASSLAGTGGSPLHF
>TRBV12-3/TRBV12-4|TRBJ2-7|TRBD2|-
TGTGCCAGCAGTCCGGGACTAGCACATTTAAATTCCTACGAGCAGTACTTC
CASSPGLAHLNSYEQYF
>TRBV20-1|TRBJ1-1|-|-
TGCAGTGCTAGCAACCCTGCTGGGGCTGAAGCTTTCTTT
CSASNPAGAEAFF
>TRBV5-4|TRBJ1-2|TRBD1|-
TGTGCCAGCAGGTGGGGACAGGACTATGGCTACACCTTC
CASRWGQDYGYTF
>TRBV12-3/TRBV12-4|TRBJ2-7|TRBD1|-
TGTGCCAGCAGCCGTCCTCGACAGGGTATCTACGAGCAGTACTTC
CASSRPRQGIYEQYF
>TRBV5-1|TRBJ2-6|TRBD2|-
TGCGCCAGCAGCTGGGGGGGACCAGCGTCTGGGGCCAACGTCCTGACTTTC
CASSWGGPASGANVLTF
>TRBV11-3|TRBJ1-3|-|-
TGTGCCAGCAGCTTCGGCGTTTCAACAGACCCCGTCTCTGGAAACACCATATATTTT
CASSFGVSTDPVSGNTIYF
>TRBV11-3|TRBJ2-1|-|-
TGTGCCAGCAGCCCCCAGGGCCTAGGCTACAATGAGCAGTTCTTC
CASSPQGLGYNEQFF
>TRBV10-3|TRBJ2-4|-|few
TGTGCCGTAGCCGACGGGGGCAGTAACATTCAGTACTTC
CAVADGGSNIQYF
>TRBV2|TRBJ1-5|TRBD1|few
TGTGCCAGCGCATGGGACAGGTTTAAAGGCAATCAGCCCCAGCATTTT
CASAWDRFKGNQPQHF
>TRBV5-6|TRBJ1-2|TRBD1|-
TGTGCCAGCAGGTTTCGACAGGGATCTGGCTACACCTTC
CASRFRQGSGYTF
>TRBV4-2|TRBJ1-1|-|few
TGTGCCAGCAGCCAAGAGTATGCGGGGCCTTCTGCTTTCTTT
CASSQEYAGPSAFF
>TRBV25-1|TRBJ2-5|-|once
TGTGCCAGCAGTTCGGTCAGGGAGGCGAAAGAGACCCAGTACTTC
CASSSVREAKETQYF
>TRBV20-1|TRBJ1-1|-|few
TGCAGTGCTAGAGAGGGGGCTCAGGGGAACACTGAAGCTTTCTTT
CSAREGAQGNTEAFF
>TRBV18|TRBJ2-1|-|-
TGTGCCAGCTCACCAGGGAAACGGGACAATGAGCAGTTCTTC
CASSPGKRDNEQFF
>TRBV6-2/TRBV6-3|TRBJ2-5|-|few
TGTGCCAGCACAAGACCGTGGGGGACCCAGTACTTC
CASTRPWGTQYF
>TRBV6-5|TRBJ2-1|-|few
TGTGCCAGCCATGCCTGGGGGGCGTGGGAGCAGTTCTTC
CASHAWGAWEQFF
>TRBV20-1|TRBJ1-5|TRBD1|-
TGCAGTGCAACTCAGGGGGGAAGCAATCAGCCCCAGCATTTT
CSATQGGSNQPQHF
>TRBV29-1|TRBJ2-5|-|few
TGCAGCGTTGTACTAGTCGCAAAGGAGACCCAGTACTTC
CSVVLVAKETQYF
>TRBV6-6|TRBJ1-2|-|few
TGTGCCAGCACCCCCGCCGGACAAGGGAACTATGGCTACACCTTC
CASTPAGQGNYGYTF
>TRBV11-2|TRBJ2-7|TRBD2|few
TGTGCCAGCAGCTCCCCAACGCGACTAGCGGGGGGAAGACCCAAGCTCGAGCAGTACTTC
CASSSPTRLAGGRPKLEQYF
>TRBV20-1|TRBJ2-5|TRBD2|few
TGCAGTGCTACCCGTGGGAGCGGGAAGGAGACCCAGTACTTC
CSATRGSGKETQYF